The next 15 T cell receptor beta chains were all read from a single sample in a study of early T cells in non-severe SARS-CoV-2 infection. One entry per CDR3 protein results from TCRdb running MiXCR on the 5' RACE reads. The sample consists of some 60,000 distinct CDR3 sequences, 10% to 15% of them appearing once. The starting material was whole blood, obtained at baseline. The origin of the receptors is an adult who was a healthcare worker with PCR-confirmed SARS-CoV-2 infection or an uninfected control (not recorded which).

This clonotype was observed a few times. This sequence joins TRBV7-2 and TRBJ2-5; D unclear. Per the germline V gene, CDR1 is SGHTA and CDR2 is FQGNSA. CDR3 size: 13 residues. Trimming took 5 bases from V and 2 from J, leaving 9 bases between them. CDR3 protein: CASSRGIQETQYF. CDR3 DNA: TGTGCCAGCAGCCGTGGGATTCAAGAGACCCAGTACTTC. Using reference TRBV7-2 and TRBJ2-5 for the parts outside the CDR3, the full variable domain is GAGVSQSPSNKVTEKGKDVELRCDPISGHTALYWYRQSLGQGLEFLIYFQGNSAPDKSGLPSDRFSAERTGGSVSTLTIQRTQQEDSAVYLCASSRGIQETQYFGPGTRLLVL.

The sample holds a few counts of this clonotype. The chain recombines TRBV11-2 with TRBJ2-1; D remains unclear. The ends were cut back, 5 bases at V and 8 bases at J, with 16 bases in the middle. The CDR3 sequence is 14 residues long. Germline V gives CDR1 SGHAT, CDR2 FQNNGV. The CDR3 spells CASSLGVTSYEQFF. As DNA, the CDR3 is TGTGCCAGCAGCCTTGGGGTGACTTCCTATGAGCAGTTCTTC.

This clonotype was observed a single time. The J gene is TRBJ2-3, the V gene TRBV6-5; 7 bases are shared with TRBD2. Trimming took 8 bases from V and 2 from J; bases not matched to a gene: 10. CDR3 size: 15 residues. CDR1 MNHEY and CDR2 SVGAGI come from the germline V gene. The CDR3 DNA is TGTGCCAGCCGCCCGGCACTAGCGAACACAGATACGCAGTATTTT. Encoded protein: CASRPALANTDTQYF.

The chain has TRBV14 and TRBJ2-3, with 16 bases that match TRBD2. This CDR3 contains 19 residues. V trimming: 1 base; J trimming: 1 base; junction bases outside the gene matches: 5. Germline loops: CDR1 SGHDN, CDR2 FVKESK. The CDR3: CASSQAGTSGRAGTDTQYF. The CDR3 coding sequence is TGTGCCAGCAGCCAAGCCGGGACTAGCGGGAGGGCCGGCACAGATACGCAGTATTTT. Full variable domain (missing parts from reference TRBV14 and TRBJ2-3): EAGVTQFPSHSVIEKGQTVTLRCDPISGHDNLYWYRRVMGKEIKFLLHFVKESKQDESGMPNNRFLAERTGGTYSTLKVQPAELEDSGVYFCASSQAGTSGRAGTDTQYFGPGTRLTVL.

With regard to this clonotype: A read error is likely, as this CDR3 ends without the conserved phenylalanine or tryptophan. The chain carries TRBV3-1 and TRBJ2-3, with D possibly called TRBD1 or TRBD2 (6 bases each). CDR1 is LGHDT, CDR2 YNNKEL, per germline (reference sequence). This CDR3 has 17 residues. V lost 0 bases and J lost 1, with 14 bases in between. CDR3 in amino acids: CASSQDWGPGGTDTQYS. The CDR3 region has the DNA TGTGCCAGCAGCCAAGATTGGGGGCCGGGAGGCACAGATACGCAGTATTCT.

The chain has TRBV2 and TRBJ2-7; D may be TRBD1 or TRBD2 (5 bases each). Trimming took 7 bases from V and 2 from J, leaving 18 bases between them. The CDR3 loop spans 15 amino acids. CDR1 SNHLY and CDR2 FYNNEI come from the germline V gene. As DNA, the CDR3 is TGTGCCAGCATTCCGAGGGGTGGGGTAACCTACGAGCAGTACTTC. As protein: CASIPRGGVTYEQYF.

The V gene is TRBV28, the J gene TRBJ1-1; D unresolved. The germline CDR1 and CDR2 sequences are MDHEN and SYDVKM. The CDR3 is made up of 13 amino acids. V dropped 3 bases and J dropped 6 bases, with 11 bases sitting between them. CDR3 sequence reads: CASSFGPSPEAFF. In nucleotides, the CDR3 is TGTGCCAGCAGTTTCGGCCCAAGCCCTGAAGCTTTCTTT.

The chain joins TRBV20-1 to TRBJ1-2; D remains unclear. Germline V CDR1 and CDR2: DFQATT, SNEGSKA (reference sequence). V was pared by 3 bases and J by 4 bases, with 9 bases between. The CDR3 runs 12 residues. For the CDR3, the DNA is TGCAGTGCTAGGGTTATCGGCTATGGCTACACCTTC. The encoded protein is CSARVIGYGYTF.

The rearrangement joins TRBV30 to TRBJ2-7, with D unclear. Germline V lookup: CDR1 GTSNPN, CDR2 SVGIG (reference sequence). This CDR3 contains 11 residues. V was cut by 2 bases and J by 4 bases, with 6 bases left in between. CDR3 amino acids: CAWSWEYEQYF. Written as DNA, the CDR3 is TGTGCCTGGAGTTGGGAATACGAGCAGTACTTC.

There are many counts of this clonotype. This rearrangement joins TRBV4-3 to TRBJ1-4; 7 bases match TRBD1. There are 15 residues in the CDR3. Trimming cost V 4 bases and J 0 bases; bases outside gene matches: 2. Germline loops: CDR1 LGHNA, CDR2 YSLEER. In DNA form, the CDR3 reads TGCGCCAGCAGCCTAGGGGGCGCAACTAATGAAAAACTGTTTTTT. Residues: CASSLGGATNEKLFF.

This clonotype turned up a few times. This sequence joins TRBV5-1 and TRBJ1-1, with D perhaps TRBD1 (6 bases). This CDR3 has 14 amino acids. The V gene lost 4 bases and the J gene lost 1 base, with 11 bases spanning the gap. CDR1 is SGHRS and CDR2 is YFSETQ in the germline V gene. Here the CDR3 DNA reads TGCGCCAGCAGCCCCGGGACAACGAACACTGAAGCTTTCTTT. Protein sequence: CASSPGTTNTEAFF.

This clonotype appeared a few times. The V call is TRBV7-8, the J call TRBJ2-7; TRBD1 aligns across 8 bases. The CDR3 extends over 13 amino acids. Germline V gene data show CDR1 as SGHVS and CDR2 as FQNEAQ. Trimming at V came to 5 bases and at J to 5 bases, leaving 5 bases not matched to a gene. The CDR3 DNA reads as TGTGCCAGCAGCCGCGAGGACAGGGACGAGCAGTACTTC. Its protein is CASSREDRDEQYF. Looking up the rest from reference TRBV7-8 and TRBJ2-7 gives the full variable domain: GAGVSQSPRYKVAKRGQDVALRCDPISGHVSLFWYQQALGQGPEFLTYFQNEAQLDKSGLPSDRFFAERPEGSVSTLKIQRTQQEDSAVYLCASSREDRDEQYFGPGTRLTVT.

This clonotype was found many times. The rearrangement joins TRBV12-3 or TRBV12-4 to TRBJ2-3; D uncertain. V was clipped by 4 bases and J by 2 bases, with 10 bases between them. This CDR3 spans 14 amino acids. As DNA, the CDR3 is TGTGCCAGCAGTTCCTTCCATCCCACAGATACGCAGTATTTT. Translated, it gives CASSSFHPTDTQYF.

This clonotype appeared many times. The rearrangement uses TRBV7-8 and TRBJ1-6; no clear D. The V gene lost 6 bases and the J gene lost 11 bases, with 17 bases spanning the gap. This CDR3 is 14 amino acids long. CDR1 SGHVS and CDR2 FQNEAQ come from the germline V gene. This CDR3 reads CASRLNPQRPPLHF. CDR3 sequence (DNA): TGTGCCAGCAGATTAAACCCTCAGAGACCACCCCTCCACTTT.

The V and J genes are TRBV30 and TRBJ1-1; 9 nucleotides align to TRBD1. The CDR3 loop spans 15 amino acids. Germline V gives CDR1 GTSNPN, CDR2 SVGIG (reference sequence). V gave up 4 bases and J gave up 6 bases; unmatched junction bases: 12. The CDR3 reads CAWTTPGTGFSEAFF. CDR3 bases: TGTGCCTGGACTACCCCCGGGACAGGGTTCTCTGAAGCTTTCTTT.